Detailed here is one TCR beta chain. Its antigen is currently unknown. There are 16 residues in the CDR3. Per the germline V gene, CDR1 is SGHVS and CDR2 is FNYEAQ. The ends lost 5 bases at V and 4 bases at J; junction bases unmatched: 10. The sample comes from a study of monozygotic twins with cystic fibrosis. Study-wide results and caveats: In 13 of 16 pairs, V gene usage was closest to the co-twin's. Clonality was generally low (median roughly 0.01), higher in the most severe patients.

Method: immunoSEQ multiplex PCR; TCRdb's copy keeps in-frame clones and lacks some. The sample yields 7,500 to 9,500 clones, 94% seen once. The rearrangement links TRBV7-6 to TRBJ1-3; 8 nucleotides align to TRBD1. Source material: blood. The TCR comes from a boy younger than 10 with cystic fibrosis. As DNA, the CDR3 is TGTGCCAGCAGCGGAACGACAGGGGCCGACGGAAACACCATATATTTT. Amino acids: CASSGTTGADGNTIYF.